The 26 T cell receptor beta chains given below trace back to one sample, sequenced in a study of blood T cell repertoires in COVID-19. Using immunoSEQ multiplex PCR, the repertoire was profiled, and TCRdb retains in-frame clones only, with some absent. The sample contains approximately 210,000 clones, 80% to 85% of which appear only once. The sequencing sample was made of PBMCs or T cells enriched from blood (not recorded which). These receptors were taken from a woman in her fifties or sixties with acute COVID-19.

The V call is TRBV9, the J call TRBJ2-5, with a tentative D call TRBD1 (5 bases). The J call may be faulty, since TRBJ2-7 better matches the DNA end. Per the germline V gene, CDR1 is SGDLS and CDR2 is YYNGEE. This CDR3 is built from 12 residues. This CDR3 reads CASSIRQLEQYF. The CDR3, as DNA: TGTGCCAGCAGCATCAGACAGCTCGAGCAGTACTTC.

Written as DNA, the CDR3 is TGCGCCAGCAGCCAACTGACGGGACAGGGGGCTATGGAGCAGTACTTC. Its protein is CASSQLTGQGAMEQYF. The chain employs TRBV5-1 and TRBJ2-7, with TRBD1 matching over 12 bases. This CDR3 comprises 16 residues. V lost 4 bases, J lost 7 bases, and 12 bases stayed unmatched. Germline assignment: CDR1 SGHRS and CDR2 YFSETQ.

The chain recombines TRBV28 with TRBJ2-3; 8 nucleotides match TRBD2. The germline V gene encodes CDR1 MDHEN and CDR2 SYDVKM. The CDR3 sequence is 14 residues long. Trimming at V came to 7 bases and at J to 3 bases, leaving 6 bases not matched to a gene. This CDR3 is CASKTGGGTDTQYF. The CDR3 DNA is TGTGCCAGCAAAACGGGGGGGGGAACAGATACGCAGTATTTT.

V and J are TRBV5-4 and TRBJ1-4; 10 nucleotides align to TRBD1. The CDR3 contains 18 residues. From germline, CDR1 is SGHNT and CDR2 YYREEE (reference sequence). The V gene end was trimmed by 4 bases and the J gene end by 8 bases; junction bases not matched to a gene: 17. The CDR3 reads CASSPLPGQGFLWEKLFF. Here the CDR3 DNA reads TGTGCCAGCAGCCCTTTACCGGGACAGGGGTTTTTGTGGGAAAAACTGTTTTTT.

The J gene is TRBJ2-7, the V gene TRBV5-1; 9 bases match TRBD1. V gave up 0 bases and J gave up 5 bases; unmatched junction bases: 3. The CDR3 is 14 amino acids. Looked up from germline, CDR1 is SGHRS and CDR2 is YFSETQ. The CDR3 sequence: CASSLGGTGNEQYF. DNA of the CDR3: TGCGCCAGCAGCTTGGGGGGGACAGGGAACGAGCAGTACTTC. Looking up the rest from reference TRBV5-1 and TRBJ2-7 gives the full variable domain: KAGVTQTPRYLIKTRGQQVTLSCSPISGHRSVSWYQQTPGQGLQFLFEYFSETQRNKGNFPGRFSGRQFSNSRSEMNVSTLELGDSALYLCASSLGGTGNEQYFGPGTRLTVT.

The J gene is TRBJ1-2, the V gene TRBV7-9, with 7 bases aligning to TRBD1. From germline, CDR1 is SEHNR and CDR2 FQNEAQ (reference sequence). This CDR3 has 14 residues. J gave up 3 bases and V 9 bases, and 10 bases lay outside the gene matches. The CDR3 nucleotides are TGTGCCAGTAATCTCGCCACAGGGGACTATGGCTACACCTTC. Translating gives CASNLATGDYGYTF. The full variable domain, completed using reference TRBV7-9 and TRBJ1-2, is DTGVSQNPRHKITKRGQNVTFRCDPISEHNRLYWYRQTLGQGPEFLTYFQNEAQLEKSRLLSDRFSAERPKGSFSTLEIQRTEQGDSAMYLCASNLATGDYGYTFGSGTRLTVV.

The CDR3 sequence: CASSLAPTGTTEAFF. CDR3 coding DNA: TGTGCCAGCAGCTTAGCGCCTACAGGGACGACTGAAGCTTTCTTT. The chain combines TRBV7-8 with TRBJ1-1, with D possibly TRBD1 on 6 matching bases. Germline assignment: CDR1 SGHVS and CDR2 FQNEAQ. The CDR3 length is 15 residues. Trimming removed 0 bases at V and 5 bases at J, with 13 bases between.

V gene TRBV19 combines with J gene TRBJ1-1, with TRBD1 identical over 8 bases. The CDR3 is 15 residues long. Looked up from germline, CDR1 is LNHDA and CDR2 is SQIVND (reference sequence). The V gene end was trimmed by 5 bases and the J gene end by 1 base; junction bases not matched to a gene: 6. The DNA of the CDR3 is TGTGCCAGTAGTCCACGGGACAGGTGGAACACTGAAGCTTTCTTT. It translates to CASSPRDRWNTEAFF. The entire variable domain, with the rest obtained from reference TRBV19 and TRBJ1-1, is as follows: DGGITQSPKYLFRKEGQNVTLSCEQNLNHDAMYWYRQDPGQGLRLIYYSQIVNDFQKGDIAEGYSVSREKKESFPLTVTSAQKNPTAFYLCASSPRDRWNTEAFFGQGTRLTVV.

The table lists this clone with a few counts. The chain combines TRBV2 with TRBJ2-7; unclear D gene. Germline V lookup: CDR1 SNHLY, CDR2 FYNNEI. This CDR3 contains 16 residues. The germline V and J ends were trimmed by 7 bases and 0 bases, with 19 bases remaining between them. The CDR3 coding sequence is TGTGCCAGCACTTCTACCCCTGACACCAGCTCCTACGAGCAGTACTTC. Translation gives CASTSTPDTSSYEQYF.

CDR3 in amino acids: CASSLGDRVYETQYF. DNA for the CDR3: TGTGCCAGCAGCTTAGGGGACAGGGTATATGAAACGCAGTATTTT. The V and J genes are TRBV11-2 and TRBJ2-3, with TRBD1 matching 9 bases. This CDR3 region has 15 residues. Per the germline V gene, CDR1 is SGHAT and CDR2 is FQNNGV. V lost 1 base to trimming and J lost 9 bases; unmatched junction nucleotides: 8.

The chain recombines TRBV28 with TRBJ2-5; D remains unclear. The germline V gene encodes CDR1 MDHEN and CDR2 SYDVKM. V lost 6 bases and J lost 4, with 12 bases in between. CDR3 size: 13 residues. The CDR3: CASSPSGPETQYF. For the CDR3, the DNA is TGTGCCAGCAGCCCCTCGGGTCCAGAGACCCAGTACTTC.

This clone was detected only once. This chain links TRBV24-1 with TRBJ2-2; the D gene is possibly TRBD2 (5 bases). Germline CDR1 KGHDR, CDR2 SFDVKD. The CDR3 spans 13 residues. V was pared by 9 bases and J by 1 base, with 8 bases between. CDR3 DNA sequence: TGTGCCACCGGGAGACAGAACACCGGGGAGCTGTTTTTT. Translating it yields CATGRQNTGELFF.

The V call is TRBV19, the J call TRBJ1-1; D is perhaps TRBD1 (5 bases). The germline V gene encodes CDR1 LNHDA and CDR2 SQIVND (reference sequence). CDR3 length equals 15 residues. V lost 3 bases to trimming and J lost 0 bases, with 11 bases between them. Written as DNA, the CDR3 is TGTGCCAGTAGTATTAGCACAGGAATGAACACTGAAGCTTTCTTT. Residues: CASSISTGMNTEAFF. Filled out from reference TRBV19 and TRBJ1-1, the complete variable domain reads DGGITQSPKYLFRKEGQNVTLSCEQNLNHDAMYWYRQDPGQGLRLIYYSQIVNDFQKGDIAEGYSVSREKKESFPLTVTSAQKNPTAFYLCASSISTGMNTEAFFGQGTRLTVV.

CDR3 nucleotide sequence: TGTGCCAGCAGCTCCGGGGGGGGCAGTGAGACCCAGTACTTC. It translates to CASSSGGGSETQYF. The rearrangement uses TRBV11-3 and TRBJ2-5; 8 bases are shared with TRBD2. V lost 4 bases and J lost 5; bases outside the gene matches: 6. CDR1 is SGHNT and CDR2 is YENEEA in the germline V gene. The CDR3 has 14 residues. The full variable domain, its missing parts supplied by reference TRBV11-3 and TRBJ2-5, is EAGVVQSPRYKIIEKKQPVAFWCNPISGHNTLYWYLQNLGQGPELLIRYENEEAVDDSQLPKDRFSAERLKGVDSTLKIQPAELGDSAVYLCASSSGGGSETQYFGPGTRLLVL.

The sample holds a few counts of this clone. The rearrangement links TRBV5-1 to TRBJ2-1; 8 nucleotides line up with TRBD2. CDR1 is SGHRS, CDR2 YFSETQ, per germline. The CDR3 sequence is 15 residues long. Trimming cost V 4 bases and J 2 bases; bases outside gene matches: 5. CDR3 protein: CASSRTGGAYNEQFF. The DNA of the CDR3 is TGCGCCAGCAGCCGAACCGGGGGGGCCTACAATGAGCAGTTCTTC.

The V call is TRBV19, the J call TRBJ2-1; TRBD2 aligns across 7 bases. In germline, CDR1 is LNHDA, CDR2 SQIVND (reference sequence). The CDR3 has 15 amino acids. After removal of 6 bases from V and 9 bases from J, the junction contained 14 bases not matched to a gene. For the CDR3, the DNA is TGTGCCAGTAGCCCTAACTCGGGAGGACCGGGTGAGCAGTTCTTC. Its translation: CASSPNSGGPGEQFF.

The chain couples TRBV27 to TRBJ1-2; D might be TRBD1 (5 bases). The germline V and J ends were trimmed by 5 bases and 4 bases, with 8 bases remaining between them. Germline V gene sequence: CDR1 MNHEY, CDR2 SMNVEV (reference sequence). The CDR3 length is 12 residues. CDR3 sequence reads: CASSTTGYGYTF. The DNA of the CDR3 is TGTGCCAGCAGTACCACAGGCTATGGCTACACCTTC.

The chain carries TRBV11-2 and TRBJ2-5; TRBD2 agrees at 12 bases. Germline-derived CDR1 and CDR2 are SGHAT and FQNNGV. V was clipped by 5 bases and J by 4 bases; unmatched bases: 8. This CDR3 contains 16 residues. The CDR3 spells CASSGRLAGVGETQYF. CDR3 nucleotide sequence: TGTGCCAGCAGCGGCAGACTAGCGGGAGTGGGAGAGACCCAGTACTTC.

The chain carries TRBV19 and TRBJ2-1; 7 nucleotides align to TRBD1. After removal of 1 base from V and 7 bases from J, the junction contained 7 bases not matched to a gene. The CDR3 loop spans 15 amino acids. Germline V gives CDR1 LNHDA, CDR2 SQIVND (reference sequence). The CDR3: CASSIVDRVRNEQFF. DNA for the CDR3: TGTGCCAGTAGTATAGTTGACAGGGTGAGGAATGAGCAGTTCTTC.

V and J are TRBV24-1 and TRBJ1-3; 9 bases line up with TRBD1. The CDR3 totals 16 residues. Germline trimming cut 3 bases from V and 8 bases from J; bases unmatched to any gene: 10. The V gene's germline CDR1 is KGHDR and CDR2 SFDVKD. The CDR3 DNA sequence: TGTGCCACCAGTGATCCACGGGACAGGGAAGCGGACACCATATATTTT. Protein: CATSDPRDREADTIYF.

This clone was recorded only once. V gene TRBV15 combines with J gene TRBJ2-5; the match to TRBD2 covers 7 bases. The V segment lost 5 bases and the J segment 2 bases; nucleotides outside the gene matches: 11. Germline V gives CDR1 LNHNV, CDR2 YYDKDF (reference sequence). This CDR3 has 16 amino acids. The CDR3 region is CATSSQRRGLQETQYF. DNA of the CDR3: TGTGCCACCAGCTCCCAACGACGGGGACTACAAGAGACCCAGTACTTC.

V gene TRBV5-1 combines with J gene TRBJ1-1, with 8 bases that match TRBD1. CDR1 SGHRS and CDR2 YFSETQ come from the germline V gene. This CDR3 comprises 15 residues. After removal of 0 bases from V and 5 bases from J, the junction contained 6 bases not matched to a gene. CDR3 DNA: TGCGCCAGCAGCTTGGCGGGACAGGCGGCTACTGAAGCTTTCTTT. Its translation is CASSLAGQAATEAFF.

This chain uses TRBV6-5 with TRBJ2-2; 8 nucleotides agree with TRBD2. CDR1 and CDR2 (germline): MNHEY, SVGAGI. J gave up 6 bases and V 6 bases, and 12 bases lay outside the gene matches. The CDR3 runs 16 residues. The CDR3 DNA sequence: TGTGCCAGCAGCTACGGCGGGGGGCTCCCCCCCGGGGAGCTGTTTTTT. As protein: CASSYGGGLPPGELFF.

The chain combines TRBV18 with TRBJ2-7, with no clear D. This CDR3 contains 15 residues. V lost 6 bases and J lost 1, with 16 bases in between. Germline loops: CDR1 KGHSH, CDR2 LQKENI. The CDR3 region is CASSPRQYGSYEQYF. The CDR3 coding sequence is TGTGCCAGCTCGCCGAGGCAGTATGGGTCCTACGAGCAGTACTTC.

This clone has only a few counts. Written as DNA, the CDR3 is TGTGCCAGCTCACCCGGGACAGGGTCTGAAGCTTTCTTT. Residues: CASSPGTGSEAFF. The rearrangement links TRBV18 to TRBJ1-1, with 9 bases that match TRBD1. Germline assignment: CDR1 KGHSH and CDR2 LQKENI. V trimming: 3 bases; J trimming: 6 bases; junction bases outside the gene matches: 2. The CDR3 has 13 amino acids.

This clone was observed a single time. The gene calls are TRBV5-1 and TRBJ2-5; 10 nucleotides line up with TRBD1. CDR1 and CDR2 from the germline V gene are SGHRS and YFSETQ. The CDR3 length is 14 residues. V trimming: 4 bases; J trimming: 3 bases; junction bases outside the gene matches: 3. The CDR3 DNA reads as TGCGCCAGCAGCATAGGGACAGGGGAAGAGACCCAGTACTTC. Translation: CASSIGTGEETQYF.